This T cell receptor (beta chain) was captured in a study of T cells in Graves' hyperthyroidism and ophthalmopathy. At the level of the study: Peripheral blood sampling occurred at initial diagnosis, before any treatment.

RNA transcripts were the template for amplifying TCR beta CDR3 regions. An initial round of RT-PCR targeting the TCR CDR3 relied on the HTBI primer set. TCRdb passed the multiplex PCR reads through MiXCR, listing each CDR3 protein once. The table records roughly 660,000 distinct CDR3 sequences, 17% of them present only once. The CDR3 consists of 17 residues. Germline V gene lookup returns CDR1 LGHNA and CDR2 YSLEER. The V segment lost 4 bases and the J segment 2 bases; nucleotides outside the gene matches: 10. Exclusion criteria comprised uncontrolled infection, other autoimmune disease, pregnancy or lactation. Clinicians diagnosed patients from clinical symptoms, serum thyroxine and TRAb, thyroid ultrasound and orbital computed tomography.

This clonotype was sampled from a man over 45 with Graves' hyperthyroidism. Source material: blood. This rearrangement joins TRBV4-3 to TRBJ2-7; 11 bases are shared with TRBD1. The CDR3 region has the DNA TGCGCCAGCAGCCCAAAGGTAGAGGGACAGGGGGCCTACGAGCAGTACTTC. This sequence encodes CASSPKVEGQGAYEQYF.